Sequencing of this TCR beta chain was carried out in a study of OX40 agonist ivuxolimab in advanced cancers. Study-wide context: Ivuxolimab was delivered to patients intravenously every 2 weeks at doses spanning 0.01 to 10 mg/kg. Males comprised 75% to 90% of the group, whose mean age was approximately 60 years (range roughly 20 to 90).

Individuals having autoimmune disease history or systemic immunosuppression were not enrolled. Regarding the study as a whole: Clones of CD4+ and CD8+ blood T cells grew by week 6 at doses of 0.1 to 3.0 mg/kg.

Libraries were prepared by immunoSEQ multiplex PCR; TCRdb keeps only in-frame clonotypes and omits some of them. The sample contains 60,000 to 80,000 clones, about 90% of which appear only once. Notes on this clone: Antigen: not known.

The germline gives CDR1 LGHNA, CDR2 YNFKEQ. Between the trimmed V and J ends, which lost 0 bases and 8 bases, there was a span of 10 bases. This CDR3 contains 14 residues. The sample in question was CD4+ or CD8+ T cells sorted from blood, obtained in a trial of the OX40 agonist ivuxolimab. The chain uses TRBV4-2 and TRBJ1-4; D remains ambiguous. The clonotype originates from an adult with an advanced solid tumor such as melanoma, head and neck, liver or kidney cancer. This chain's CDR3 is CASSQDLGYEKLFF. CDR3 coding DNA: TGTGCCAGCAGCCAAGATCTTGGGTACGAAAAACTGTTTTTT.